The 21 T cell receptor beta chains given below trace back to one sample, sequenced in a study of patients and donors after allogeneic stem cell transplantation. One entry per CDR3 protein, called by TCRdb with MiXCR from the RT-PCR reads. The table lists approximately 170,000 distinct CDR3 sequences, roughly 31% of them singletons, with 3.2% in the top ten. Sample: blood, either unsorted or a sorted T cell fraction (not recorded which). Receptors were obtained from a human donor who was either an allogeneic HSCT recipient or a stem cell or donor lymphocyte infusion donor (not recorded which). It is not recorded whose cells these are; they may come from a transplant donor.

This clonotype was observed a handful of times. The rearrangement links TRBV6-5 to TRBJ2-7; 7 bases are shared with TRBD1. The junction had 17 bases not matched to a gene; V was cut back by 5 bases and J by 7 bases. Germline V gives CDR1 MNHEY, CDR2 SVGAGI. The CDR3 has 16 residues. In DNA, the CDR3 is TGTGCCAGCAGTCAGACCGTCCGGGACAGCCCTTTTGAGCAGTACTTC. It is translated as CASSQTVRDSPFEQYF.

CDR3 residues: CASRPDGDTEAFF. CDR3 in DNA: TGTGCCAGCAGACCCGACGGAGACACTGAAGCTTTCTTT. The genes are TRBV6-5 and TRBJ1-1; D is unclear. The CDR3 spans 13 residues. Germline-derived CDR1 and CDR2 are MNHEY and SVGAGI. Trimming shortened V by 6 bases and J by 3 bases, and 11 bases separated the two germline ends.

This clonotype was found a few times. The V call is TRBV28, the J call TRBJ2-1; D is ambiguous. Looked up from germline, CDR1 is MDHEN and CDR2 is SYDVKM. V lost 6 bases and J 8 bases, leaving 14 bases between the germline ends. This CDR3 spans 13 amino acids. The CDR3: CASRKDHWHEQFF. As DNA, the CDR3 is TGTGCCAGCAGAAAGGACCACTGGCATGAGCAGTTCTTC.

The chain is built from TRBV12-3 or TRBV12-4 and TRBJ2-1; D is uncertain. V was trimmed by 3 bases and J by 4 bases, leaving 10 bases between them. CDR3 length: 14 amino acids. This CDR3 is CASSFPTAYNEQFF. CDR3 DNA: TGTGCCAGCAGTTTCCCAACGGCTTACAATGAGCAGTTCTTC.

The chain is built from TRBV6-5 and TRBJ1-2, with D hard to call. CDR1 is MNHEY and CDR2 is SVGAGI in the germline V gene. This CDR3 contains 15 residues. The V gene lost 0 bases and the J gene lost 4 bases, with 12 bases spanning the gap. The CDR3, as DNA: TGTGCCAGCAGTTACTCAGCTACCCGGGGCTATGGCTACACCTTC. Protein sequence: CASSYSATRGYGYTF.

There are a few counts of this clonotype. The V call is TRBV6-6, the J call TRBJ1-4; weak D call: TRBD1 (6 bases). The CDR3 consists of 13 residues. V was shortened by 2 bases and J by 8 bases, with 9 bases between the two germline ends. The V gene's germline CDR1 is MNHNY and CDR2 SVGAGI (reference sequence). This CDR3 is CASSYRGKEKLFF. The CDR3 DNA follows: TGTGCCAGCAGTTACAGGGGGAAGGAAAAACTGTTTTTT.

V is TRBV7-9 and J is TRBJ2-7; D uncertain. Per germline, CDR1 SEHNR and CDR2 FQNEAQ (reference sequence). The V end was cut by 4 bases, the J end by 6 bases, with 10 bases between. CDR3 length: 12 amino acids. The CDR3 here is CASSYPPLEQYF. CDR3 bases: TGTGCCAGCAGCTACCCTCCTCTCGAGCAGTACTTC. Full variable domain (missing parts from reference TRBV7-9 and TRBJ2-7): DTGVSQNPRHKITKRGQNVTFRCDPISEHNRLYWYRQTLGQGPEFLTYFQNEAQLEKSRLLSDRFSAERPKGSFSTLEIQRTEQGDSAMYLCASSYPPLEQYFGPGTRLTVT.

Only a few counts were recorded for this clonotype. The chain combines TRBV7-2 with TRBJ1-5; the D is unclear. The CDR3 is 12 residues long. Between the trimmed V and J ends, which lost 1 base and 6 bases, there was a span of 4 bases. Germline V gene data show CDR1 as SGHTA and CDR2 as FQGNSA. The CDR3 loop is CASSLDLQPQHF. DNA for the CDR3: TGTGCCAGCAGCTTAGATCTTCAGCCCCAGCATTTT.

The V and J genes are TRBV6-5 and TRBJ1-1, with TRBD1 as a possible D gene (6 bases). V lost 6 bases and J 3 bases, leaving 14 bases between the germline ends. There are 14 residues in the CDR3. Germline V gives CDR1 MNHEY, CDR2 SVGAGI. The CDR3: CASSSDRSHTEAFF. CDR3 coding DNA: TGTGCCAGCAGCTCCGACAGGAGCCACACTGAAGCTTTCTTT.

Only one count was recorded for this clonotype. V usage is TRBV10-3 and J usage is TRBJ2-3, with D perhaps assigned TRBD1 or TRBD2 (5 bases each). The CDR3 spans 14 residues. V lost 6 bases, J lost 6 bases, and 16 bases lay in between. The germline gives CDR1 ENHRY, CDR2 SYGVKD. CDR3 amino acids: CAIRASDEGDTQYF. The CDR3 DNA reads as TGTGCCATCAGGGCCTCGGACGAGGGGGATACGCAGTATTTT.

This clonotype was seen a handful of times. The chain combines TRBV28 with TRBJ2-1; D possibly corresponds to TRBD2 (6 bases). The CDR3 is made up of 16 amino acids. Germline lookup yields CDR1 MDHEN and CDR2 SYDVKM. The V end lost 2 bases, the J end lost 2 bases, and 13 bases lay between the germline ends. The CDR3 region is CASSLAGTDAYNEQFF. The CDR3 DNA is TGTGCCAGCAGTTTAGCCGGGACTGACGCCTACAATGAGCAGTTCTTC. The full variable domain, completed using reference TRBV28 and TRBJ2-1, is DVKVTQSSRYLVKRTGEKVFLECVQDMDHENMFWYRQDPGLGLRLIYFSYDVKMKEKGDIPEGYSVSREKKERFSLILESASTNQTSMYLCASSLAGTDAYNEQFFGPGTRLTVL.

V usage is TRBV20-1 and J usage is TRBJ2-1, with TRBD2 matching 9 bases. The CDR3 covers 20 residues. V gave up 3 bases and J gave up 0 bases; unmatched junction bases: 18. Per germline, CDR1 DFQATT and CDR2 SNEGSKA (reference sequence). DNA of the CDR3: TGCAGTGCTAGGGAAGGGCCGGGACTAGCCCTTTCGAGCTCCTACAATGAGCAGTTCTTC. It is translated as CSAREGPGLALSSSYNEQFF.

CDR3 nucleotide sequence: TGTGCCAGCAGCCACGAGGTCTCCTACGAGCAGTACTTC. It codes for CASSHEVSYEQYF. The chain recombines TRBV3-1 with TRBJ2-7; D gene uncertain. CDR3 size: 13 residues. Trimming shortened V by 3 bases and J by 0 bases, and 6 bases separated the two germline ends. Germline V gives CDR1 LGHDT, CDR2 YNNKEL (reference sequence).

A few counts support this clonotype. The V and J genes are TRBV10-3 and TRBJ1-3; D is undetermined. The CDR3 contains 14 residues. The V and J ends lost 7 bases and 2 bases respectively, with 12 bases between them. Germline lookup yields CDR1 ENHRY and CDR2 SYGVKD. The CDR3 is CAITNTPTGNTIYF. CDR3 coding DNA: TGTGCCATCACCAACACCCCGACTGGAAACACCATATATTTT.

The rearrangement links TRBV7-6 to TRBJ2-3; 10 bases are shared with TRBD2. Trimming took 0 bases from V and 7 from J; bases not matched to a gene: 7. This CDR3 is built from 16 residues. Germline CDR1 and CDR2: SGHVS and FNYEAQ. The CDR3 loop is CASSLAKASGRHTQYF. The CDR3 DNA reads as TGTGCCAGCAGCTTAGCGAAGGCTAGCGGGAGACATACGCAGTATTTT.

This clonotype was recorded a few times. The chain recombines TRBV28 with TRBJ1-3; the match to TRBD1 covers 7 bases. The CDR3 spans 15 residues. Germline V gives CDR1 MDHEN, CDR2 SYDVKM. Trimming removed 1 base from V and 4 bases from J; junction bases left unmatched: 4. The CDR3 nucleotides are TGTGCCAGCAGTTTATCAGCGACAGGGGGAAACACCATATATTTT. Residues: CASSLSATGGNTIYF.

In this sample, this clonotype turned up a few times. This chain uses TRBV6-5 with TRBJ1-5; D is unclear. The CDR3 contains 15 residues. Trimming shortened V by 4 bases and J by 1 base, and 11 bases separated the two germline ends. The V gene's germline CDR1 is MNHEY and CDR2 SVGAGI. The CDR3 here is CASSSSWGSNQPQHF. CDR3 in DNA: TGTGCCAGCAGTTCCTCTTGGGGAAGCAATCAGCCCCAGCATTTT.

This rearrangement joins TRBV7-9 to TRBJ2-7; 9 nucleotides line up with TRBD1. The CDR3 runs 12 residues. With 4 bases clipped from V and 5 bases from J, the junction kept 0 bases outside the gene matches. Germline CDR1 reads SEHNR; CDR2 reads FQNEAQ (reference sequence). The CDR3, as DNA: TGTGCCAGCAGCTGGACAGGGGACGAGCAGTACTTC. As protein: CASSWTGDEQYF.

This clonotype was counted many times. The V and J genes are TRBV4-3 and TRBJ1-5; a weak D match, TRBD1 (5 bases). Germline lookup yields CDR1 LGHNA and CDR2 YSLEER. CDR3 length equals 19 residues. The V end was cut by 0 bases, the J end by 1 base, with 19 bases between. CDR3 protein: CASSQDPMGGVSSNQPQHF. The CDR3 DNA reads TGCGCCAGCAGCCAAGACCCCATGGGGGGGGTATCGAGCAATCAGCCCCAGCATTTT.

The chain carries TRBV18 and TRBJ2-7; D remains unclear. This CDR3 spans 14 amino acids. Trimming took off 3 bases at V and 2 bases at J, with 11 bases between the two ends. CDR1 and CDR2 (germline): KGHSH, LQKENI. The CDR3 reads CASSPRMVAYEQYF. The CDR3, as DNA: TGTGCCAGCTCACCTCGCATGGTTGCCTACGAGCAGTACTTC.

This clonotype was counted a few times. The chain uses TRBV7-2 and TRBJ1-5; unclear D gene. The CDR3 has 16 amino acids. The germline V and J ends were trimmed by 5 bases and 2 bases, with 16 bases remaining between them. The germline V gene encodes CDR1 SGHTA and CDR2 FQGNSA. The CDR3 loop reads CASSPGRATGNQPQHF. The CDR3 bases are TGTGCCAGCAGCCCTGGGAGGGCGACGGGCAATCAGCCCCAGCATTTT.